This is a list of T cell receptor beta chains from one sample in a study of Ad26.COV2.S vaccination and SARS-CoV-2 variants. Data came from immunoSEQ multiplex PCR; TCRdb stores just in-frame clones and leaves some out. The repertoire includes roughly 380,000 clones, 70% to 90% of them detected once, and around 3.6% sits in the top ten. Sequencing used peripheral blood, obtained in a trial of Ad26.COV2.S vaccine versus placebo. These receptors all come from a person between 18 and 65 years old who received the Ad26.COV2.S COVID-19 vaccine or a placebo. Each CDR3 is given with its conserved first and last residue. The D gene is left open where the match is weak. Some rows mark clone size as missing; the rest say once, few, many or name a class of expanded clone.

d_gene: TRBD1
abundance: NA
j_gene: TRBJ1-2
v_gene: TRBV9
CDR3nt: TGTGCCAGCAGCTCTGGGACAGCTGGGGGCTACACCTTC
CDR3aa: CASSSGTAGGYTF

d_gene: NA
abundance: NA
j_gene: TRBJ2-1
v_gene: TRBV12-3/TRBV12-4
CDR3nt: TGTGCCAGCAGGAGGACACCCGATGAGCAGTTCTTC
CDR3aa: CASRRTPDEQFF

d_gene: TRBD2
abundance: NA
j_gene: TRBJ2-7
v_gene: TRBV18
CDR3nt: TGTGCCAGCTCACCCGGGACTAGGGACGCCTACGAGCAGTACTTC
CDR3aa: CASSPGTRDAYEQYF

d_gene: NA
abundance: NA
j_gene: TRBJ1-1
v_gene: TRBV29-1
CDR3nt: TGCAGCGTTGAAGATCCCGGGGGAGGGGCTTTCTTT
CDR3aa: CSVEDPGGGAFF

d_gene: NA
abundance: NA
j_gene: TRBJ1-4
v_gene: TRBV18
CDR3nt: TGTGCCAGCTCAAGACAGGTTGCCGAAAAACTGTTTTTT
CDR3aa: CASSRQVAEKLFF

d_gene: NA
abundance: NA
j_gene: TRBJ1-2
v_gene: TRBV29-1
CDR3nt: TGCAGCGTTGAAAGCTTCAGGGGAGGGTATGGCTACACCTTC
CDR3aa: CSVESFRGGYGYTF

d_gene: NA
abundance: NA
j_gene: TRBJ1-1
v_gene: TRBV4-3
CDR3nt: TGCGCCAGCAGCCAAGATTTAGTGAACACTGAAGCTTTCTTT
CDR3aa: CASSQDLVNTEAFF

d_gene: NA
abundance: NA
j_gene: TRBJ1-5
v_gene: TRBV5-1
CDR3nt: TGCGCCAGCAGCGCAACAGGAAGCAATCAGCCCCAGCATTTT
CDR3aa: CASSATGSNQPQHF

d_gene: NA
abundance: NA
j_gene: TRBJ1-2
v_gene: TRBV28
CDR3nt: TGTGCCAGCAGTGATCCGGGAGGATTAAACTATGGCTACACCTTC
CDR3aa: CASSDPGGLNYGYTF

d_gene: NA
abundance: few
j_gene: TRBJ2-7
v_gene: TRBV30
CDR3nt: TGTGCCTGGATAAGCGCAGGGGTCCACAACGAGCAGTACTTC
CDR3aa: CAWISAGVHNEQYF

d_gene: TRBD1
abundance: NA
j_gene: TRBJ2-7
v_gene: TRBV11-2
CDR3nt: TGTGCCAGCAGCCCGACCCGACAGGGTAACGAGCAGTACTTC
CDR3aa: CASSPTRQGNEQYF

d_gene: NA
abundance: NA
j_gene: TRBJ2-5
v_gene: TRBV3-1/TRBV3-2
CDR3nt: TGTGCCAGCAGCCAAGTGCTAGAAGAGACCCAGTACTTC
CDR3aa: CASSQVLEETQYF

d_gene: NA
abundance: few
j_gene: TRBJ1-2
v_gene: TRBV4-2
CDR3nt: TGTGCCAGCAGCCAAGAGGAACGTCGTGGCTACACCTTC
CDR3aa: CASSQEERRGYTF

d_gene: NA
abundance: once
j_gene: TRBJ1-1
v_gene: TRBV27
CDR3nt: TGTGCCAGCAGCGGGTCAGAAGCCTTGAACACTGAAGCTTTCTTT
CDR3aa: CASSGSEALNTEAFF

d_gene: NA
abundance: NA
j_gene: TRBJ1-1
v_gene: TRBV7-2
CDR3nt: TGTGCCAGCAGCTTCCTTGCGATGGGGGTGGCGAACACTGAAGCTTTCTTT
CDR3aa: CASSFLAMGVANTEAFF

d_gene: TRBD1
abundance: NA
j_gene: TRBJ2-1
v_gene: TRBV10-1
CDR3nt: TGCGCCAGCAGCGGGACAGGGCTCTTAGAGCAGTTCTTC
CDR3aa: CASSGTGLLEQFF

d_gene: NA
abundance: NA
j_gene: TRBJ1-2
v_gene: TRBV27
CDR3nt: TGTGCCAGCAGTTTATATTGGGGGACGGATGGCTACACCTTC
CDR3aa: CASSLYWGTDGYTF

d_gene: NA
abundance: NA
j_gene: TRBJ2-2
v_gene: TRBV2
CDR3nt: TGTGCCAGCAGTGGCGCCCACGGTCTCGGGGAGCTGTTTTTT
CDR3aa: CASSGAHGLGELFF

d_gene: TRBD1
abundance: NA
j_gene: TRBJ1-5
v_gene: TRBV6-5
CDR3nt: TGTGCCAGCAGACGGGACAGGGGCAATCAGCCCCAGCATTTT
CDR3aa: CASRRDRGNQPQHF

d_gene: NA
abundance: NA
j_gene: TRBJ2-1
v_gene: TRBV5-1
CDR3nt: TGCGCCAGCAGCTTGGATTCGGGTTCCAAGGGCAATGAGCAGTTCTTC
CDR3aa: CASSLDSGSKGNEQFF

d_gene: TRBD1
abundance: NA
j_gene: TRBJ1-3
v_gene: TRBV4-2
CDR3nt: TGTGCCAGCAGCCAGGGACAGGGGGCGTCGGGAAACACCATATATTTT
CDR3aa: CASSQGQGASGNTIYF

d_gene: NA
abundance: NA
j_gene: TRBJ1-4
v_gene: TRBV7-3
CDR3nt: TGTGCCAGCAGCTTAACCGTCCAGGGCCTTAATGAAAAACTGTTTTTT
CDR3aa: CASSLTVQGLNEKLFF

d_gene: NA
abundance: NA
j_gene: TRBJ2-2
v_gene: TRBV6-5
CDR3nt: TGTGCCAGCAGTTACTCCGGCAGGGACACCGGGGAGCTGTTTTTT
CDR3aa: CASSYSGRDTGELFF

d_gene: NA
abundance: few
j_gene: TRBJ1-1
v_gene: TRBV28
CDR3nt: TGTGCCAGCAGTGGACTGATGAACACTGAAGCTTTCTTT
CDR3aa: CASSGLMNTEAFF

d_gene: TRBD2
abundance: NA
j_gene: TRBJ2-3
v_gene: TRBV6-4
CDR3nt: TGTGCCAGCAGTGAGTCCGGACTAGTTAGCACAGATACGCAGTATTTT
CDR3aa: CASSESGLVSTDTQYF

d_gene: NA
abundance: NA
j_gene: TRBJ1-2
v_gene: TRBV27
CDR3nt: TGTGCCAGCAGTTTAGCGGGATTTTATGGCTACACCTTC
CDR3aa: CASSLAGFYGYTF

d_gene: TRBD1
abundance: NA
j_gene: TRBJ1-2
v_gene: TRBV10-1
CDR3nt: TGCGCCAGCAGTTATGGACAGGAAAACTATGGCTACACCTTC
CDR3aa: CASSYGQENYGYTF

d_gene: NA
abundance: few
j_gene: TRBJ1-1
v_gene: TRBV3-1/TRBV3-2
CDR3nt: TGTGCCAGCAGCCAAGATCAGAACACTGAAGCTTTCTTT
CDR3aa: CASSQDQNTEAFF

d_gene: NA
abundance: NA
j_gene: TRBJ1-1
v_gene: TRBV18
CDR3nt: TGTGCCAGCTCACCGTCTGGCAGGACTGAAGCTTTCTTT
CDR3aa: CASSPSGRTEAFF

d_gene: TRBD1
abundance: few
j_gene: TRBJ1-1
v_gene: TRBV28
CDR3nt: TGTGCCAGCAGTTTATTGAGGGCAGGGGGTGAGAACACTGAAGCTTTCTTT
CDR3aa: CASSLLRAGGENTEAFF

d_gene: TRBD2
abundance: NA
j_gene: TRBJ2-7
v_gene: TRBV7-9
CDR3nt: TGTGCCAGCAGCTTCGTGTCTAGCGGTCTCTACGAGCAGTACTTC
CDR3aa: CASSFVSSGLYEQYF

d_gene: NA
abundance: many
j_gene: TRBJ1-2
v_gene: TRBV7-9
CDR3nt: TGTGCCAGCAGCTTAGCGGGGAGCGGCTACACCTTC
CDR3aa: CASSLAGSGYTF

d_gene: NA
abundance: NA
j_gene: TRBJ2-3
v_gene: TRBV5-1
CDR3nt: TGCGCCAGCAGCCGAGCCGTGGCAGATACGCAGTATTTT
CDR3aa: CASSRAVADTQYF

d_gene: NA
abundance: NA
j_gene: TRBJ1-5
v_gene: TRBV6-4
CDR3nt: TGTGCCAGCAGTGAAAGTTCGAATCAGCCCCAGCATTTT
CDR3aa: CASSESSNQPQHF

d_gene: NA
abundance: NA
j_gene: TRBJ2-1
v_gene: TRBV27
CDR3nt: TGTGCCAGCAGTCCGACGGTACTTACCTACAATGAGCAGTTCTTC
CDR3aa: CASSPTVLTYNEQFF

d_gene: NA
abundance: once
j_gene: TRBJ2-5
v_gene: TRBV10-1
CDR3nt: TGCGCCAGCAGTGACTGGAATCAAGAGACCCAGTACTTC
CDR3aa: CASSDWNQETQYF

d_gene: TRBD1
abundance: NA
j_gene: TRBJ2-7
v_gene: TRBV4-1
CDR3nt: TGCGCCAGCAGCCAAGATCTTTCAGGGGGCCCCTACGAGCAGTACTTC
CDR3aa: CASSQDLSGGPYEQYF

d_gene: NA
abundance: NA
j_gene: TRBJ2-3
v_gene: TRBV4-3
CDR3nt: TGCGCCAGCAGCCAAGCTAGGACCGGGCTTCCAGATACGCAGTATTTT
CDR3aa: CASSQARTGLPDTQYF

d_gene: NA
abundance: once
j_gene: TRBJ2-1
v_gene: TRBV11-2
CDR3nt: TGTGCCAGCAGCTTAGGGTTATTCTCCTACAATGAGCAGTTCTTC
CDR3aa: CASSLGLFSYNEQFF

d_gene: NA
abundance: NA
j_gene: TRBJ1-1
v_gene: TRBV10-3
CDR3nt: TGTGCCATCAGTGGGACGGTAGGGACTGAAGCTTTCTTT
CDR3aa: CAISGTVGTEAFF

d_gene: NA
abundance: few
j_gene: TRBJ2-7
v_gene: TRBV7-6
CDR3nt: TGTGCCAGCAGCTTAGAGGGAGCCTACGAGCAGTACTTC
CDR3aa: CASSLEGAYEQYF

d_gene: NA
abundance: NA
j_gene: TRBJ1-6
v_gene: TRBV6-6
CDR3nt: TGTGCCAGCAGTTACGGGGGCGCGCATTCACCCCTCCACTTT
CDR3aa: CASSYGGAHSPLHF

d_gene: TRBD1
abundance: NA
j_gene: TRBJ1-1
v_gene: TRBV29-1
CDR3nt: TGCAGCGTTGAGGAGCCCACAGGGGGCCCGGCTTTCTTT
CDR3aa: CSVEEPTGGPAFF

d_gene: NA
abundance: NA
j_gene: TRBJ2-2
v_gene: TRBV29-1
CDR3nt: TGCAGCGTTGGAACTGGGGAGCTGTTTTTT
CDR3aa: CSVGTGELFF

d_gene: TRBD1
abundance: NA
j_gene: TRBJ1-4
v_gene: TRBV5-1
CDR3nt: TGCGCCAGCAGCTCCCGACAGGGGCGGGGGTCTGAAAAACTGTTTTTT
CDR3aa: CASSSRQGRGSEKLFF

d_gene: NA
abundance: NA
j_gene: TRBJ2-3
v_gene: TRBV4-1
CDR3nt: TGCGCCAGCAGCCAAGATAGGGGGGCGGGAGATACGCAGTATTTT
CDR3aa: CASSQDRGAGDTQYF

d_gene: NA
abundance: NA
j_gene: TRBJ1-3
v_gene: TRBV9
CDR3nt: TGTGCCCCTGGAGGGGCATGTGGAAACACCATATATTTT
CDR3aa: CAPGGACGNTIYF

d_gene: NA
abundance: NA
j_gene: TRBJ2-6
v_gene: TRBV24-1
CDR3nt: TGTGCCACCAGTGACCAGCTCTCTGGGGCCAACGTCCTGACTTTC
CDR3aa: CATSDQLSGANVLTF

d_gene: TRBD1
abundance: NA
j_gene: TRBJ2-5
v_gene: TRBV7-2
CDR3nt: TGTGCCAGCAGCCCTAAAGGGGGCGCAGGAGAGACCCAGTACTTC
CDR3aa: CASSPKGGAGETQYF

d_gene: NA
abundance: NA
j_gene: TRBJ2-1
v_gene: TRBV20-1
CDR3nt: TGCAGTGCTAGTGGGGATTCCTACAATGAGCAGTTCTTC
CDR3aa: CSASGDSYNEQFF

d_gene: TRBD1
abundance: few
j_gene: TRBJ1-2
v_gene: TRBV5-6
CDR3nt: TGTGCCAGCAGCGTGGGACAGCTCTATGGCTACACCTTC
CDR3aa: CASSVGQLYGYTF

d_gene: NA
abundance: few
j_gene: TRBJ1-1
v_gene: TRBV5-4
CDR3nt: TGTGCCAGCAGCTTGGGGAGGGGAATGAACACTGAAGCTTTCTTT
CDR3aa: CASSLGRGMNTEAFF

d_gene: NA
abundance: NA
j_gene: TRBJ1-2
v_gene: TRBV5-1
CDR3nt: TGCGCCAGCAGTCTCTCCTCCCCCAGGGACGGGGGGCAAAAATCTGGCCACACCTTC
CDR3aa: CASSLSSPRDGGQKSGHTF

d_gene: NA
abundance: NA
j_gene: TRBJ2-5
v_gene: TRBV19
CDR3nt: TGTGCCAGTAGTATACAGGGTGGAGAGACCCAGTACTTC
CDR3aa: CASSIQGGETQYF

d_gene: NA
abundance: once
j_gene: TRBJ1-1
v_gene: TRBV4-3
CDR3nt: TGCGCCAGCAGCGAAACGGACGGGTGGGGCACTGAAGCTTTCTTT
CDR3aa: CASSETDGWGTEAFF